This passage covers 10 T cell receptor beta chains from one sample sequenced in a study of OX40 agonist ivuxolimab in advanced cancers. Sequencing was performed with immunoSEQ multiplex PCR; in TCRdb, only in-frame clones are kept and a portion is missing. Of around 74,000 clones listed, 85% were seen once; the top ten hold 0.5% to 0.8%. Sample: CD4+ or CD8+ T cells sorted from blood, taken in a trial of the OX40 agonist ivuxolimab. These receptors were taken from an adult with an advanced solid tumor such as melanoma, head and neck, liver or kidney cancer.

The V call is TRBV30, the J call TRBJ2-3, with D perhaps matching TRBD1 (5 bases). This CDR3 has 14 residues. CDR1 and CDR2 (germline): GTSNPN, SVGIG (reference sequence). V shed 8 bases and J shed 0 bases, with 15 bases lying between them. The CDR3 sequence: CATGGRLSTDTQYF. In nucleotides, the CDR3 is TGTGCCACAGGTGGACGGCTCAGCACAGATACGCAGTATTTT. Using reference TRBV30 and TRBJ2-3 for the parts outside the CDR3, the full variable domain is SQTIHQWPATLVQPVGSPLSLECTVEGTSNPNLYWYRQAAGRGLQLLFYSVGIGQISSEVPQNLSASRPQDRQFILSSKKLLLSDSGFYLCATGGRLSTDTQYFGPGTRLTVL.

This clone has just one count. The rearrangement uses TRBV7-2 and TRBJ2-2, with unresolved D. Germline V CDR1 and CDR2: SGHTA, FQGNSA. The CDR3 runs 14 residues. V lost 5 bases, J lost 1 base, and 8 bases lay in between. In DNA, the CDR3 is TGTGCCAGCAGCGAGCAATGGAACACCGGGGAGCTGTTTTTT. Protein product: CASSEQWNTGELFF.

The chain couples TRBV6-5 to TRBJ1-5; D not resolved. Germline assignment: CDR1 MNHEY and CDR2 SVGAGI. The CDR3 totals 14 residues. Trimming shortened V by 5 bases and J by 0 bases, and 8 bases separated the two germline ends. The CDR3: CASSTVGSNQPQHF. The CDR3 nucleotides read TGTGCCAGCAGTACCGTGGGTAGCAATCAGCCCCAGCATTTT.

The chain joins TRBV7-2 to TRBJ2-3; 7 nucleotides agree with TRBD2. The germline gives CDR1 SGHTA, CDR2 FQGNSA. Unmatched junction bases numbered 10, after V lost 3 bases and J lost 4 bases. The CDR3 contains 16 residues. The CDR3 coding sequence is TGTGCCAGCAGCTTCACCGGGACTACCTTACCAGATACGCAGTATTTT. It specifies CASSFTGTTLPDTQYF. The complete variable domain, with remaining parts taken from reference TRBV7-2 and TRBJ2-3, reads GAGVSQSPSNKVTEKGKDVELRCDPISGHTALYWYRQSLGQGLEFLIYFQGNSAPDKSGLPSDRFSAERTGGSVSTLTIQRTQQEDSAVYLCASSFTGTTLPDTQYFGPGTRLTVL.

The gene calls are TRBV6-6 and TRBJ2-5; the D is unclear. V dropped 6 bases and J dropped 2 bases, with 10 bases sitting between them. Germline CDR1 MNHNY, CDR2 SVGAGI (reference sequence). The CDR3 extends over 13 amino acids. The CDR3 loop reads CASRPDVQETQYF. CDR3 in DNA: TGTGCCAGCAGGCCCGACGTGCAAGAGACCCAGTACTTC.

This chain uses TRBV5-8 with TRBJ1-5; D is perhaps TRBD1 (5 bases). The germline V gene encodes CDR1 SGHTS and CDR2 YDEGEE. This CDR3 is 15 amino acids long. Trimming left V 0 bases short and J 0 bases short, with 7 bases between. The CDR3: CASSLAGTSNQPQHF. The CDR3 DNA sequence: TGTGCCAGCAGCTTGGCGGGGACTAGCAATCAGCCCCAGCATTTT.

This rearrangement joins TRBV7-3 to TRBJ2-2; D is undetermined. The CDR3 has 14 amino acids. Germline-derived CDR1 and CDR2 are SGHTA and FQGTGA. Between the trimmed V and J ends, which lost 2 bases and 7 bases, there was a span of 11 bases. The DNA of the CDR3 is TGTGCCAGCAGCTTAGGTGCCAGTAGCGGGGAGCTGTTTTTT. As protein: CASSLGASSGELFF.

The rearrangement uses TRBV5-4 and TRBJ2-3; D uncertain. Germline CDR1 and CDR2: SGHNT and YYREEE (reference sequence). Trimming left V 2 bases short and J 0 bases short, with 13 bases between. This CDR3 spans 16 amino acids. The CDR3 here is CASSLRARASTDTQYF. The CDR3 DNA reads as TGTGCCAGCAGCTTACGAGCGCGTGCTAGCACAGATACGCAGTATTTT.

The chain employs TRBV7-9 and TRBJ2-7; 8 nucleotides line up with TRBD1. V was clipped by 5 bases and J by 1 base; unmatched bases: 7. Germline V CDR1 and CDR2: SEHNR, FQNEAQ (reference sequence). This CDR3 is 15 amino acids long. In DNA form, the CDR3 reads TGTGCCAGCAGCAAACAGGGGGTAGATTCCTACGAGCAGTACTTC. It specifies CASSKQGVDSYEQYF.

This CDR3 reads CASSTTPGIFTDTQYF. CDR3 sequence (DNA): TGCGCCAGCAGCACGACACCCGGGATCTTCACAGATACGCAGTATTTT. V usage is TRBV5-1 and J usage is TRBJ2-3, with D possibly matching TRBD2 (5 bases). Germline V lookup: CDR1 SGHRS, CDR2 YFSETQ. This CDR3 is 16 amino acids long. Trimming took 4 bases from V and 2 from J, leaving 17 bases between them. The full variable domain, in which reference TRBV5-1 and TRBJ2-3 provide the parts outside the CDR3, is KAGVTQTPRYLIKTRGQQVTLSCSPISGHRSVSWYQQTPGQGLQFLFEYFSETQRNKGNFPGRFSGRQFSNSRSEMNVSTLELGDSALYLCASSTTPGIFTDTQYFGPGTRLTVL.